The 32 T cell receptor beta chains listed next were all sequenced from one sample in a study of blood T cell repertoires in COVID-19. Assay used: immunoSEQ multiplex PCR; TCRdb lists only in-frame clones, some missing. Of 130,000 to 150,000 clones listed, 84% are singletons. Sequenced input: PBMCs or T cells enriched from blood (not recorded which). The receptor set was obtained from a woman aged 45 to 65 who had been exposed to COVID-19.

V is TRBV20-1 and J is TRBJ2-1; D unclear. The CDR3 is 11 residues long. V was clipped by 3 bases and J by 9 bases, with 9 bases between them. The V gene's germline CDR1 is DFQATT and CDR2 SNEGSKA (reference sequence). The DNA for the CDR3 is TGCAGTGCTAGGCCTCGCGGTGAGCAGTTCTTC. It translates to CSARPRGEQFF.

The rearrangement uses TRBV6-6 and TRBJ1-4; D remains unclear. The V and J ends lost 2 bases and 0 bases respectively, with 7 bases between them. This CDR3 is built from 15 residues. Germline lookup yields CDR1 MNHNY and CDR2 SVGAGI (reference sequence). The CDR3 sequence is CASSYTGSTNEKLFF. In DNA form, the CDR3 reads TGTGCCAGCAGTTACACGGGATCAACTAATGAAAAACTGTTTTTT.

This rearrangement joins TRBV27 to TRBJ2-7; tentatively, D is TRBD1 (6 bases). CDR1 is MNHEY and CDR2 is SMNVEV in the germline V gene (reference sequence). The CDR3 is 16 amino acids. Trimming left V 2 bases short and J 2 bases short, with 16 bases between. Here the CDR3 DNA reads TGTGCCAGCAGTTTAGGATTAACAGGGACGACCTACGAGCAGTACTTC. The encoded protein is CASSLGLTGTTYEQYF.

The rearrangement joins TRBV29-1 to TRBJ2-5; D might be TRBD1 (5 bases). Trimming removed 5 bases at V and 4 bases at J, with 11 bases between. The CDR3 extends over 12 amino acids. In germline, CDR1 is SQVTM, CDR2 ANQGSEA. The DNA for the CDR3 is TGCAGCGTTTCCTTGGGGCTAGAGACCCAGTACTTC. Protein: CSVSLGLETQYF.

The chain is built from TRBV20-1 and TRBJ2-1, with D perhaps TRBD2 (6 bases). This CDR3 is 10 amino acids long. V lost 7 bases to trimming and J lost 8 bases, with 9 bases between them. Looked up from germline, CDR1 is DFQATT and CDR2 is SNEGSKA (reference sequence). CDR3 nucleotides: TGCAGTGTGTGGAGGGATGAGCAGTTCTTC. This codes for CSVWRDEQFF.

This rearrangement joins TRBV6-5 to TRBJ2-7, with 7 bases matching TRBD1. With 6 bases clipped from V and 3 bases from J, the junction kept 8 bases outside the gene matches. The germline V gene has CDR1 MNHEY and CDR2 SVGAGI. The CDR3 sequence is 14 residues long. In nucleotides, the CDR3 is TGTGCCAGCAGCCGGACAGGTGTCTACTACGAGCAGTACTTC. It codes for CASSRTGVYYEQYF.

The J gene is TRBJ2-1, the V gene TRBV9; 10 nucleotides align to TRBD2. The V segment lost 3 bases and the J segment 10 bases; nucleotides outside the gene matches: 10. Looked up from germline, CDR1 is SGDLS and CDR2 is YYNGEE. This CDR3 has 15 amino acids. This CDR3 is CASSAVAGGHSEQFF. Written as DNA, the CDR3 is TGTGCCAGCAGCGCCGTAGCGGGGGGCCACTCAGAGCAGTTCTTC.

This sequence joins TRBV5-1 and TRBJ1-2; 7 bases agree with TRBD1. V was pared by 3 bases and J by 4 bases, with 12 bases of the junction left unmatched. The CDR3 loop spans 16 amino acids. Germline loops: CDR1 SGHRS, CDR2 YFSETQ. CDR3 sequence reads: CASSYGGQGEAYGYTF. DNA of the CDR3: TGCGCCAGCAGCTACGGCGGGCAGGGGGAGGCCTATGGCTACACCTTC.

This chain links TRBV5-4 with TRBJ2-3; TRBD2 matches 9 bases. CDR1 is SGHNT and CDR2 is YYREEE in the germline V gene (reference sequence). With V trimmed by 1 base and J by 10 bases, 7 bases remained unmatched. The CDR3 length is 14 residues. The CDR3 sequence is CASSLSLAGAPQYF. The CDR3 DNA is TGTGCCAGCAGCTTGTCGTTAGCGGGGGCCCCGCAGTATTTT. Supplemented by reference TRBV5-4 and TRBJ2-3, the full variable domain reads ETGVTQSPTHLIKTRGQQVTLRCSSQSGHNTVSWYQQALGQGPQFIFQYYREEENGRGNFPPRFSGLQFPNYSSELNVNALELDDSALYLCASSLSLAGAPQYFGPGTRLTVL.

The chain couples TRBV5-4 to TRBJ1-2; 9 bases map to TRBD1. Germline values: CDR1 SGHNT, CDR2 YYREEE (reference sequence). The V gene end was trimmed by 3 bases and the J gene end by 4 bases; junction bases not matched to a gene: 7. The CDR3 is 15 residues long. The CDR3 sequence: CASSSRGQGTYGYTF. CDR3 sequence (DNA): TGTGCCAGCAGCTCCAGGGGACAGGGAACCTATGGCTACACCTTC.

J is TRBJ2-3 and V is TRBV10-2; weak D call: TRBD2 (5 bases). V was trimmed by 8 bases and J by 6 bases, leaving 12 bases between them. This CDR3 region has 12 residues. Germline V gene sequence: CDR1 WSHSY, CDR2 SAAADI. CDR3 nucleotide sequence: TGCGCCAGCGGCCTAGCTGGTGATACGCAGTATTTT. It encodes CASGLAGDTQYF.

This clone was found a few times. V is TRBV5-1 and J is TRBJ1-5, with a possible D match to TRBD1 (6 bases). V was cut by 0 bases and J by 9 bases, with 10 bases left in between. The CDR3 is 13 amino acids. CDR1 is SGHRS and CDR2 is YFSETQ in the germline V gene. The CDR3 protein is CASSLAGDGPQHF. CDR3 nucleotide sequence: TGCGCCAGCAGCTTGGCAGGGGATGGGCCCCAGCATTTT.

The rearrangement links TRBV5-3 to TRBJ1-4, with D maybe TRBD1 (5 bases). TRBV5-3 falls under the ORF class, with uncertain function. The V end was cut by 3 bases, the J end by 7 bases, with 13 bases between. The CDR3 totals 14 residues. In nucleotides, the CDR3 is TGTGCCAGAAGCTCTAGGGGAATGGGTGAAAAACTGTTTTTT. It translates to CARSSRGMGEKLFF.

V gene TRBV7-2 combines with J gene TRBJ2-1; weak D call: TRBD1 (5 bases). Between the trimmed V and J ends, which lost 4 bases and 6 bases, there was a span of 16 bases. The CDR3 runs 15 residues. Looked up from germline, CDR1 is SGHTA and CDR2 is FQGNSA. For the CDR3, the DNA is TGTGCCAGCAGCTCCCCGGGCCTTAGGGGCAATGAGCAGTTCTTC. Protein sequence: CASSSPGLRGNEQFF. The full variable domain, completed using reference TRBV7-2 and TRBJ2-1, is GAGVSQSPSNKVTEKGKDVELRCDPISGHTALYWYRQSLGQGLEFLIYFQGNSAPDKSGLPSDRFSAERTGGSVSTLTIQRTQQEDSAVYLCASSSPGLRGNEQFFGPGTRLTVL.

Note on this clone: Other DNA sequences in this specimen translate into the identical CDR3. The chain links TRBV18 to TRBJ1-2; 7 bases align to TRBD1. The CDR3 consists of 13 residues. V was clipped by 2 bases and J by 6 bases; unmatched bases: 3. In germline, CDR1 is KGHSH, CDR2 LQKENI. This CDR3 reads CASSPRTGDGYTF. In DNA, the CDR3 is TGTGCCAGCTCACCAAGAACAGGGGATGGCTACACCTTC.

The V and J genes are TRBV13 and TRBJ2-7; 9 bases are shared with TRBD1. V lost 5 bases, J lost 7 bases, and 6 bases stayed unmatched. This CDR3 is 13 amino acids long. In germline, CDR1 is PRHDT, CDR2 FYEKMQ (reference sequence). CDR3 sequence reads: CASSKQGAQEQYF. The CDR3 DNA reads as TGTGCCAGCAGCAAACAGGGGGCGCAAGAGCAGTACTTC.

The V gene is TRBV11-2, the J gene TRBJ2-2; TRBD2 might be the D (5 bases). Trimming stripped 0 bases from V and 1 base from J, with 21 bases between. This CDR3 region has 20 residues. Looked up from germline, CDR1 is SGHAT and CDR2 is FQNNGV. CDR3 in amino acids: CASSLDPGKAVARNTGELFF. Here the CDR3 DNA reads TGTGCCAGCAGCTTAGATCCGGGGAAAGCGGTAGCAAGGAACACCGGGGAGCTGTTTTTT.

The CDR3 nucleotides are TGTGCCAGCAGTTGGACTAGAGGGGAGACCCAGTACTTC. The encoded protein is CASSWTRGETQYF. The chain recombines TRBV6-5 with TRBJ2-5; the match to TRBD2 covers 7 bases. The CDR3 extends over 13 amino acids. V lost 4 bases, J lost 5 bases, and 4 bases stayed unmatched. In germline, CDR1 is MNHEY, CDR2 SVGAGI.

The CDR3 here is CASSLAPSIGEQFF. The CDR3 bases are TGTGCCAGCAGCTTAGCCCCCTCCATCGGGGAGCAGTTCTTC. This chain connects TRBV11-3 to TRBJ2-1; D remains unclear. The germline CDR1 and CDR2 sequences are SGHNT and YENEEA. The CDR3 extends over 14 amino acids. The ends were cut back, 1 base at V and 10 bases at J, with 14 bases in the middle.

On this clone: The same CDR3 arises from other DNA sequences in this sample as well. The chain combines TRBV6-5 with TRBJ1-3, with 8 bases that match TRBD1. Trimming cost V 6 bases and J 2 bases; bases outside gene matches: 0. CDR3 length equals 13 residues. Germline V gene data show CDR1 as MNHEY and CDR2 as SVGAGI. This chain's CDR3 is CASRTGAGNTIYF. The CDR3 DNA follows: TGTGCCAGCAGGACAGGGGCTGGAAACACCATATATTTT.

The rearrangement joins TRBV5-4 to TRBJ1-6; D perhaps matches TRBD1 (5 bases). With 6 bases removed from V and 9 bases from J, the gap between germline ends came to 16 bases. The CDR3 runs to 14 residues. Germline V gene lookup returns CDR1 SGHNT and CDR2 YYREEE (reference sequence). The CDR3 loop reads CASTDGGLGSPLHF. In DNA, the CDR3 is TGTGCCAGCACCGACGGGGGTTTGGGTTCACCCCTCCACTTT. Full variable domain (remainder filled in from reference TRBV5-4 and TRBJ1-6): ETGVTQSPTHLIKTRGQQVTLRCSSQSGHNTVSWYQQALGQGPQFIFQYYREEENGRGNFPPRFSGLQFPNYSSELNVNALELDDSALYLCASTDGGLGSPLHFGNGTRLTVT.

The gene calls are TRBV19 and TRBJ1-1; 8 bases are a match to TRBD1. The germline V gene has CDR1 LNHDA and CDR2 SQIVND (reference sequence). V lost 7 bases to trimming and J lost 6 bases; unmatched junction nucleotides: 7. This CDR3 is built from 13 residues. The CDR3 sequence: CASKRQGSAEAFF. In DNA form, the CDR3 reads TGTGCCAGTAAAAGACAGGGGTCCGCTGAAGCTTTCTTT.

V gene TRBV7-2 combines with J gene TRBJ1-1; D is undetermined. Germline CDR1 and CDR2: SGHTA and FQGNSA. This CDR3 comprises 14 residues. Trimming shortened V by 5 bases and J by 1 base, and 11 bases separated the two germline ends. CDR3 loop: CASSPFRGNTEAFF. In DNA form, the CDR3 reads TGTGCCAGCAGCCCCTTCCGGGGGAACACTGAAGCTTTCTTT. Full variable domain (remainder filled in from reference TRBV7-2 and TRBJ1-1): GAGVSQSPSNKVTEKGKDVELRCDPISGHTALYWYRQSLGQGLEFLIYFQGNSAPDKSGLPSDRFSAERTGGSVSTLTIQRTQQEDSAVYLCASSPFRGNTEAFFGQGTRLTVV.

This sequence joins TRBV11-3 and TRBJ2-2, with TRBD1 matching 7 bases. Germline CDR1 SGHNT, CDR2 YENEEA. This CDR3 is 14 amino acids long. V was clipped by 4 bases and J by 5 bases; unmatched bases: 4. In DNA, the CDR3 is TGTGCCAGCAGCTCAGACAGGGTGACCGGGGAGCTGTTTTTT. It translates to CASSSDRVTGELFF.

The gene calls are TRBV11-2 and TRBJ2-1; TRBD2 agrees at 11 bases. Germline values: CDR1 SGHAT, CDR2 FQNNGV. The CDR3 consists of 16 residues. The J segment lost 9 bases and the V segment lost 6 bases, leaving 13 bases of the junction unmatched. CDR3: CASRLPLLAGVGEQFF. CDR3 in DNA: TGTGCCAGCAGACTACCCTTACTAGCGGGAGTTGGTGAGCAGTTCTTC. The whole variable domain, remainder taken from reference TRBV11-2 and TRBJ2-1, is EAGVAQSPRYKIIEKRQSVAFWCNPISGHATLYWYQQILGQGPKLLIQFQNNGVVDDSQLPKDRFSAERLKGVDSTLKIQPAKLEDSAVYLCASRLPLLAGVGEQFFGPGTRLTVL.

J is TRBJ2-1 and V is TRBV7-2; 7 bases match TRBD1. Germline CDR1 is SGHTA and CDR2 is FQGNSA. Unmatched junction bases numbered 3, after V lost 4 bases and J lost 6 bases. The CDR3 consists of 13 residues. CDR3 protein: CASSSKGANEQFF. In DNA, the CDR3 is TGTGCCAGCAGCTCCAAGGGGGCCAATGAGCAGTTCTTC.

The chain has TRBV19 and TRBJ1-5; 7 positions agree with TRBD1. The germline CDR1 and CDR2 sequences are LNHDA and SQIVND (reference sequence). There are 13 residues in the CDR3. V was pared by 8 bases and J by 3 bases, with 4 bases of the junction left unmatched. CDR3 bases: TGTGCCAGTGGCGGACAGGTCAATCAGCCCCAGCATTTT. Amino acids: CASGGQVNQPQHF. Together with reference TRBV19 and TRBJ1-5, the CDR3 gives the full variable domain: DGGITQSPKYLFRKEGQNVTLSCEQNLNHDAMYWYRQDPGQGLRLIYYSQIVNDFQKGDIAEGYSVSREKKESFPLTVTSAQKNPTAFYLCASGGQVNQPQHFGDGTRLSIL.

Points on this clone: The sample holds other DNA sequences that translate to the same CDR3. This sequence joins TRBV19 and TRBJ2-1; 9 nucleotides match TRBD2. CDR3 length: 14 amino acids. The germline V gene encodes CDR1 LNHDA and CDR2 SQIVND (reference sequence). The ends lost 2 bases at V and 7 bases at J; junction bases unmatched: 3. CDR3 residues: CASSISGGRNEQFF. CDR3 DNA sequence: TGTGCCAGTAGTATAAGCGGGGGGCGAAATGAGCAGTTCTTC.

The chain uses TRBV4-3 and TRBJ1-2, with TRBD1 identical over 9 bases. The CDR3 is 17 residues long. With V trimmed by 1 base and J by 6 bases, 12 bases remained unmatched. Germline-derived CDR1 and CDR2 are LGHNA and YSLEER. In nucleotides, the CDR3 is TGCGCCAGCAGCCAAGGAGGCCCGGGACAGGGATTCAATGGCTACACCTTC. Translating gives CASSQGGPGQGFNGYTF.

V and J are TRBV7-8 and TRBJ1-2; TRBD1 matches at 8 bases. The CDR3 sequence is 15 residues long. The trim removed 1 base at V and 2 bases at J, leaving 3 bases unmatched. Per the germline V gene, CDR1 is SGHVS and CDR2 is FQNEAQ. The CDR3 protein is CASSLERTGNYGYTF. The CDR3 DNA is TGTGCCAGCAGCTTAGAGAGGACAGGGAACTATGGCTACACCTTC.

This clone came up once. J is TRBJ2-3 and V is TRBV7-8, with TRBD2 matching 14 bases. The CDR3 has 14 amino acids. Germline-derived CDR1 and CDR2 are SGHVS and FQNEAQ. Unmatched junction bases numbered 3, after V lost 7 bases and J lost 6 bases. The CDR3 DNA reads as TGTGCCAGCATCAGACTAGCGGGGGGGGATACGCAGTATTTT. Residues: CASIRLAGGDTQYF.

This clone came up a few times. This rearrangement joins TRBV3-1 (or the pseudogene TRBV3-2) to TRBJ1-1, with TRBD1 as a possible D gene (5 bases). V dropped 3 bases and J dropped 0 bases, with 14 bases sitting between them. The germline gives CDR1 LGHDT, CDR2 YNNKEL (reference sequence). The CDR3 has 16 amino acids. CDR3 DNA sequence: TGTGCCAGCAGCCAGGGTTCCGGGGGGATGAACACTGAAGCTTTCTTT. This sequence encodes CASSQGSGGMNTEAFF.